This TCR beta chain was captured by sequencing in a study of blood T cell repertoires in COVID-19. Across the study: PBMCs, B-cell-depleted T cells, or T cells provided the cDNA or gDNA that made up the material.

Some clones are missing from TCRdb's copy, which holds only in-frame ones; the method was immunoSEQ multiplex PCR. The repertoire includes some 350,000 clones, about 87% of them detected once, and 2.5% to 3.5% sits in the top ten. Between the trimmed V and J ends, which lost 6 bases and 2 bases, there was a span of 13 bases. The CDR3 consists of 14 residues. In germline, CDR1 is SGHVS, CDR2 FNYEAQ. This TCR was recovered from a human donor in a cohort sampled during active COVID-19. The rearrangement links TRBV7-6 to TRBJ2-5; unclear D gene. Sequencing input: peripheral blood. CDR3 nucleotides: TGTGCCAGCAGTCCGCACCAGATGCAAGAGACCCAGTACTTC. This encodes CASSPHQMQETQYF.